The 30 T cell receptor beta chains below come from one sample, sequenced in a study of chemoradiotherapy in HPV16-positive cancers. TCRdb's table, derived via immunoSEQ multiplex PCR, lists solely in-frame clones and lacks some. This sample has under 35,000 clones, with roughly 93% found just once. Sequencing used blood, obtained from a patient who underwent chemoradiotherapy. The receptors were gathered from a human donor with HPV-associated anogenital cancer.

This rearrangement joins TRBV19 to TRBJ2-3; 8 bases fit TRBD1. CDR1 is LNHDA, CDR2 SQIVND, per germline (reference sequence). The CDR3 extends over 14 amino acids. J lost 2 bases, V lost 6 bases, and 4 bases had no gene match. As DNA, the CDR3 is TGTGCCAGTAGGGGGACAGGAGTCACAGATACGCAGTATTTT. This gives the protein CASRGTGVTDTQYF.

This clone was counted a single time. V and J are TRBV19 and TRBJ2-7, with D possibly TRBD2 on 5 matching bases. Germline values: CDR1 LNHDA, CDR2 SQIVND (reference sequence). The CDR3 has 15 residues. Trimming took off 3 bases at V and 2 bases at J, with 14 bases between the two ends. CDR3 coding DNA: TGTGCCAGTAGTATGATGGACGGGGATGCCTACGAGCAGTACTTC. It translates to CASSMMDGDAYEQYF.

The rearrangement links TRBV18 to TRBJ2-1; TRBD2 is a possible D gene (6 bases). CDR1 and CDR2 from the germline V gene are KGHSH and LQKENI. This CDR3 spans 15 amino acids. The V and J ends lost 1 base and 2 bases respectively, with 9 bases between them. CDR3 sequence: CASSPQTSPYNEQFF. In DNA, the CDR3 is TGTGCCAGCTCACCACAAACTAGCCCCTACAATGAGCAGTTCTTC. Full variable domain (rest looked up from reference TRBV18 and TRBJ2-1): NAGVMQNPRHLVRRRGQEARLRCSPMKGHSHVYWYRQLPEEGLKFMVYLQKENIIDESGMPKERFSAEFPKEGPSILRIQQVVRGDSAAYFCASSPQTSPYNEQFFGPGTRLTVL.

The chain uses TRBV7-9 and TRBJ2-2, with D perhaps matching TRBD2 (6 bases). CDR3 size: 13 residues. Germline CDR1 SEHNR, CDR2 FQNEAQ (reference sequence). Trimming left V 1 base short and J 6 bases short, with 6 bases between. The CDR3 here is CASSLGLAGELFF. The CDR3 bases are TGTGCCAGCAGCTTAGGACTAGCCGGGGAGCTGTTTTTT.

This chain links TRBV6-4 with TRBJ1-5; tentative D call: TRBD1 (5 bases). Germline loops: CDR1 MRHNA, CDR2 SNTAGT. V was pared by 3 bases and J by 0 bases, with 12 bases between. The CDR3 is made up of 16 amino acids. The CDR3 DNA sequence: TGTGCCAGCAGTGAATGGGGGGGGGATAGCAATCAGCCCCAGCATTTT. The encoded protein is CASSEWGGDSNQPQHF.

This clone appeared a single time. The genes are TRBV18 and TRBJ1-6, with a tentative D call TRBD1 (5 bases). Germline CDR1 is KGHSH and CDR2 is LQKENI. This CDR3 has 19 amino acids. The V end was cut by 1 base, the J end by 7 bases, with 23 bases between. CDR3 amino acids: CASSPLNPGKGLGNSPLHF. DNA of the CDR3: TGTGCCAGCTCACCACTGAACCCAGGGAAGGGCCTTGGAAATTCACCCCTCCACTTT.

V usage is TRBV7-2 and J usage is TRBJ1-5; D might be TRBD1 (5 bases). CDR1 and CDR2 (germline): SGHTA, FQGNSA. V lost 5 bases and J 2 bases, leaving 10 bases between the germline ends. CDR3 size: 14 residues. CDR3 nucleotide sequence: TGTGCCAGCAGCCAGGGTATCGGCAATCAGCCCCAGCATTTT. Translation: CASSQGIGNQPQHF. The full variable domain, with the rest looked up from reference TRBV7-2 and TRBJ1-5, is GAGVSQSPSNKVTEKGKDVELRCDPISGHTALYWYRQSLGQGLEFLIYFQGNSAPDKSGLPSDRFSAERTGGSVSTLTIQRTQQEDSAVYLCASSQGIGNQPQHFGDGTRLSIL.

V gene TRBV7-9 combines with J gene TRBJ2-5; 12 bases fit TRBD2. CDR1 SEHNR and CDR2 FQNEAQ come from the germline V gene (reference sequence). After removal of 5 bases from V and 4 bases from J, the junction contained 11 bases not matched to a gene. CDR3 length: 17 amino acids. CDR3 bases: TGTGCCAGCAGCGCTAGGACTAGCGGGGCCTGGGGAGAGACCCAGTACTTC. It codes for CASSARTSGAWGETQYF. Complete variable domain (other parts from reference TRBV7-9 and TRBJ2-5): DTGVSQNPRHKITKRGQNVTFRCDPISEHNRLYWYRQTLGQGPEFLTYFQNEAQLEKSRLLSDRFSAERPKGSFSTLEIQRTEQGDSAMYLCASSARTSGAWGETQYFGPGTRLLVL.

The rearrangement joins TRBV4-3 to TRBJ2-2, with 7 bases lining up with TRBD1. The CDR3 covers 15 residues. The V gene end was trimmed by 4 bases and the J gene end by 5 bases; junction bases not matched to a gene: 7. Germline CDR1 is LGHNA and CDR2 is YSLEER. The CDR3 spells CASSRGQERTGELFF. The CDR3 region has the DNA TGCGCCAGCAGCCGAGGACAGGAAAGGACCGGGGAGCTGTTTTTT.

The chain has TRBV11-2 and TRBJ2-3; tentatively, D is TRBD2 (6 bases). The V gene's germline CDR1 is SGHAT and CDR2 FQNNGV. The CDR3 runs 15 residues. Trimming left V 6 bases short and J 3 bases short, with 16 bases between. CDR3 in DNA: TGTGCCAGCAGGCCCCCGGGACTCGAAACAGATACGCAGTATTTT. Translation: CASRPPGLETDTQYF.

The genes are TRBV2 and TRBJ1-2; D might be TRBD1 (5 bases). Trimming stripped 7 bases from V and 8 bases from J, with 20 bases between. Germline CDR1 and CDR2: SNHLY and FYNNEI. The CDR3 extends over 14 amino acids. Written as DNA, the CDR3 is TGTGCCAGCACTATCGGGACGGCGGCCCAGGGCTACACCTTC. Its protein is CASTIGTAAQGYTF.

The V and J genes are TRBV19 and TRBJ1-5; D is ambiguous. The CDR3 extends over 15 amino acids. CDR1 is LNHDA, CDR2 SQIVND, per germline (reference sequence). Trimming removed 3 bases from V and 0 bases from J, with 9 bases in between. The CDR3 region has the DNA TGTGCCAGTAGTATTTCCATGTATAGCAATCAGCCCCAGCATTTT. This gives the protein CASSISMYSNQPQHF.

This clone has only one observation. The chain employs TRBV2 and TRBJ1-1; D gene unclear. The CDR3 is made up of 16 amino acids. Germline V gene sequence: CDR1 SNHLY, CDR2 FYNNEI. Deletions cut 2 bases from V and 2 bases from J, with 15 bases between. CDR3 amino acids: CASSESKNPGNTEAFF. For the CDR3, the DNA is TGTGCCAGCAGTGAATCAAAAAACCCGGGAAACACTGAAGCTTTCTTT. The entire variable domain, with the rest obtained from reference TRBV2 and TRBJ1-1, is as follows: EPEVTQTPSHQVTQMGQEVILRCVPISNHLYFYWYRQILGQKVEFLVSFYNNEISEKSEIFDDQFSVERPDGSNFTLKIRSTKLEDSAMYFCASSESKNPGNTEAFFGQGTRLTVV.

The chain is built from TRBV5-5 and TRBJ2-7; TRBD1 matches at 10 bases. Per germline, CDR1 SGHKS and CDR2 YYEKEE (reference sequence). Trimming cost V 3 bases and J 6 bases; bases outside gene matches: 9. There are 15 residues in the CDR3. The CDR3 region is CASSSPGQGRSEQYF. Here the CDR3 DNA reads TGTGCCAGCAGCTCTCCGGGACAGGGGCGGAGCGAGCAGTACTTC.

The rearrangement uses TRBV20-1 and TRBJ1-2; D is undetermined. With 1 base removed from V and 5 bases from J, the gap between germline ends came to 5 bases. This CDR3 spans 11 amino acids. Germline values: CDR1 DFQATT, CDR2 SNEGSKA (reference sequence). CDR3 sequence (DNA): TGCAGTGCTAGAGGGCGGTATGGCTACACCTTC. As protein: CSARGRYGYTF.

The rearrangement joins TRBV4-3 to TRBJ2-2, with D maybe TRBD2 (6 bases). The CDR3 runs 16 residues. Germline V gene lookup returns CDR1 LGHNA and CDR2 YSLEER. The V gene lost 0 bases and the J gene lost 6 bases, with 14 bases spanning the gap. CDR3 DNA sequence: TGCGCCAGCAGCCAAGAAGAAGGGACGGGGGCCGGGGAGCTGTTTTTT. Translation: CASSQEEGTGAGELFF.

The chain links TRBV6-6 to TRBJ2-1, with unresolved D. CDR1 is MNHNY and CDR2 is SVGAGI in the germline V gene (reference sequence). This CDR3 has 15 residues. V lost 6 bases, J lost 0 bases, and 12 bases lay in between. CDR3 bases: TGTGCCAGCAGACCTGACCCTAGCTCCTACAATGAGCAGTTCTTC. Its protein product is CASRPDPSSYNEQFF.

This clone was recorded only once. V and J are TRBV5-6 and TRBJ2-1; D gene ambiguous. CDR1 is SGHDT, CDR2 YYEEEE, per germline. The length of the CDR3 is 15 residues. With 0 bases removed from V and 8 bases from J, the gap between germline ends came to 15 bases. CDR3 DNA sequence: TGTGCCAGCAGCTTGGATGGGCTCGCAGGCCATGAGCAGTTCTTC. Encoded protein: CASSLDGLAGHEQFF. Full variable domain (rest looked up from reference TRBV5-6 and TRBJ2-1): DAGVTQSPTHLIKTRGQQVTLRCSPKSGHDTVSWYQQALGQGPQFIFQYYEEEERQRGNFPDRFSGHQFPNYSSELNVNALLLGDSALYLCASSLDGLAGHEQFFGPGTRLTVL.

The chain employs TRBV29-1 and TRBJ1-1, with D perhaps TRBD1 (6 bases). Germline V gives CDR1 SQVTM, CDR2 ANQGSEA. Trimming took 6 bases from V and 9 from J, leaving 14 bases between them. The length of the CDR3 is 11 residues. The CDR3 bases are TGCAGCGTGGCCAGGACAGCCCAAGCTTTCTTT. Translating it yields CSVARTAQAFF.

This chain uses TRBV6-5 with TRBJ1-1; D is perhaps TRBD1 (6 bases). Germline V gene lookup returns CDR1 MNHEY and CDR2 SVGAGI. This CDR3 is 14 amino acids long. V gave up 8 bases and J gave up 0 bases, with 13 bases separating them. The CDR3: CASQQGNMNTEAFF. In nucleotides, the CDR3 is TGTGCCAGCCAACAGGGAAACATGAACACTGAAGCTTTCTTT.

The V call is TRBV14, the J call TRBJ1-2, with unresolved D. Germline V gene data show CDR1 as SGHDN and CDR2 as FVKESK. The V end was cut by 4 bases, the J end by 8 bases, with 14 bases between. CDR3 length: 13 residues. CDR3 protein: CASSPQLGEGYTF. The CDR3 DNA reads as TGTGCCAGCAGCCCCCAGCTCGGGGAGGGCTACACCTTC.

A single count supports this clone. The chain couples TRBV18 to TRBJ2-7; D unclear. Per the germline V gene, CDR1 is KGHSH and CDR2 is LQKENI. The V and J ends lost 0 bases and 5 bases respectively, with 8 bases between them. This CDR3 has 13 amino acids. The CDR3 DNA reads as TGTGCCAGCTCACCACCGGGTAGTCACGAGCAGTACTTC. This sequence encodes CASSPPGSHEQYF.

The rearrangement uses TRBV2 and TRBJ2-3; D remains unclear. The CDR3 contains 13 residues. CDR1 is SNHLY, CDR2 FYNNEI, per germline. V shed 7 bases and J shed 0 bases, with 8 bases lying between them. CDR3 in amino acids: CASTRTSTDTQYF. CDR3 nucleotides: TGTGCCAGCACCAGAACTAGCACAGATACGCAGTATTTT.

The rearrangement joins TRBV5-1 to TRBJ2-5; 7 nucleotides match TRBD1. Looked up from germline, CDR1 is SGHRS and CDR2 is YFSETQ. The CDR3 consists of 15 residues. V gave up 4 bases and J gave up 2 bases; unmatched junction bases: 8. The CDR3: CASSLYRGVQETQYF. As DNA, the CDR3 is TGCGCCAGCAGCCTCTACAGGGGCGTACAAGAGACCCAGTACTTC.

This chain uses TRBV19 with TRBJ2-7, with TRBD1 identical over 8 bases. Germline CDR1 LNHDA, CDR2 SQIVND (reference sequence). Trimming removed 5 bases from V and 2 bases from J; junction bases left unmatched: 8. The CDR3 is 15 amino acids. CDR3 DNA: TGTGCCAGTAGTGTCGGACAGGGATACACCTACGAGCAGTACTTC. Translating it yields CASSVGQGYTYEQYF.

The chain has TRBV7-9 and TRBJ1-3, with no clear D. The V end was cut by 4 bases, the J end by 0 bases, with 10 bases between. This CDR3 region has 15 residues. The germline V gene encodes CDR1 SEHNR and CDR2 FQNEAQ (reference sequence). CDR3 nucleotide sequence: TGTGCCAGCAGCTGGGCATCTATCTCTGGAAACACCATATATTTT. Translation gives CASSWASISGNTIYF.

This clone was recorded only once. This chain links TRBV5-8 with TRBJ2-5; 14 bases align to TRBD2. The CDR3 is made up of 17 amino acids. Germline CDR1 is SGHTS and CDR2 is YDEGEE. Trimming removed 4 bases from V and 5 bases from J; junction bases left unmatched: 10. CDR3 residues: CASSPEGTSGSYETQYF. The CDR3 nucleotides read TGTGCCAGCAGCCCTGAGGGGACTAGCGGGAGTTATGAGACCCAGTACTTC.

This CDR3 is CASSTTVYEGAEHEQYF. The CDR3, as DNA: TGTGCCAGCAGCACCACCGTTTACGAAGGGGCAGAACACGAGCAGTACTTC. V and J are TRBV7-9 and TRBJ2-7; a possible D gene is TRBD1 (5 bases). This CDR3 region has 17 residues. CDR1 and CDR2 from the germline V gene are SEHNR and FQNEAQ (reference sequence). Trimming took off 5 bases at V and 5 bases at J, with 25 bases between the two ends.

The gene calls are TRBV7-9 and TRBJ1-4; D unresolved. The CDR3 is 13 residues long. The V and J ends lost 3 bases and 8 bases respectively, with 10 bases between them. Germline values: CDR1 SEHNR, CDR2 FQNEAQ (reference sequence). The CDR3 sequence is CASSLYIGEKLFF. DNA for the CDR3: TGTGCCAGCAGCTTGTACATCGGGGAAAAACTGTTTTTT.

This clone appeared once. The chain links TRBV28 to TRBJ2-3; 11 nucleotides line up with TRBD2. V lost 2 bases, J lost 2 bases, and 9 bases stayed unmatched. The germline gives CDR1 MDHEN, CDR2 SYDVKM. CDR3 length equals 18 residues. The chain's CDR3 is CASSLVPGTSGYTDTQYF. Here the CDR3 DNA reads TGTGCCAGCAGTTTAGTCCCCGGGACTAGCGGATACACAGATACGCAGTATTTT.